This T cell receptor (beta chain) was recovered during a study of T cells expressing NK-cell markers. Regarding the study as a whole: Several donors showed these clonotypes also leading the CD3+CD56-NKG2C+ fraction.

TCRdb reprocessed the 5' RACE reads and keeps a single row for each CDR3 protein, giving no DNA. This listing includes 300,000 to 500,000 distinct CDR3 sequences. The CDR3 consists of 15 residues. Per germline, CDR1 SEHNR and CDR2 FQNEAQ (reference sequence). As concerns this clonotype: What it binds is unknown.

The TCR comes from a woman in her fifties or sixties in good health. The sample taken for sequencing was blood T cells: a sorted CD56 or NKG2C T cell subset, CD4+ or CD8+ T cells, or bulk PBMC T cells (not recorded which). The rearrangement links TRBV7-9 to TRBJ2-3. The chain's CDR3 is CAPGSSGPGTDTQYF.